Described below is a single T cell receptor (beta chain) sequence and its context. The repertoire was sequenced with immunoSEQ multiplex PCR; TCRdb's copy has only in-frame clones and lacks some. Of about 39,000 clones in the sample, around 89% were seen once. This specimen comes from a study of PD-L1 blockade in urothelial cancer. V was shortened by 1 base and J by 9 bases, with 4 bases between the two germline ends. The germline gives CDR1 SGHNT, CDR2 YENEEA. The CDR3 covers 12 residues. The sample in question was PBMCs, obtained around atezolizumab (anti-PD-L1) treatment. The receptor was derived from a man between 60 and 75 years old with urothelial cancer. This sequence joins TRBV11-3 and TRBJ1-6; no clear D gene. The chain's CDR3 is CASSLVSSPLHF. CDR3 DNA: TGTGCCAGCAGCTTAGTTAGTTCACCCCTCCACTTT.